Reported below is one T cell receptor (beta chain). Its target is not known. The source of the sample is a study of OX40 agonist ivuxolimab in advanced cancers. Whole-study context: Partial responses occurred in three patients (one hepatocellular carcinoma, two cutaneous melanoma). Notes on the study in general: Partial responders receiving 0.1-3.0 mg/kg showed among the lowest clonal expansion.

The CDR3 sequence is 11 residues long. In germline, CDR1 is SGHTA, CDR2 FQGNSA. Profiled with immunoSEQ multiplex PCR; TCRdb holds only in-frame clones, not every one. The sample has just under 80,000 clones, around 91% seen once; the top ten hold around 0.4%. The V and J genes are TRBV7-2 and TRBJ2-2; D is unresolved. The sequence was collected from an adult with an advanced solid tumor such as melanoma, head and neck, liver or kidney cancer. Specimen: CD4+ or CD8+ T cells sorted from blood, collected in a trial of the OX40 agonist ivuxolimab. The CDR3 bases are TGTGCACAGTCGAACACCGGGGAGCTGTTTTTT. This sequence encodes CAQSNTGELFF.